A single sample is the source of the 30 T cell receptor beta chains below, sequenced in a study of T cell repertoires in cytomegalovirus infection. TCRdb redid the calling of the reads with MiXCR, one entry per CDR3 protein. The sample carries a few hundred thousand distinct CDR3 sequences, approximately 32% recorded once. These receptors' antigens are unknown. The specimen was cultured PBMCs, collected from culture after CMV antigen stimulation. These receptors all stem from a human donor in good health (CMV status not recorded). Some clones in this sample may be carry-over from other donors' samples.

The rearrangement uses TRBV19 and TRBJ1-1; D is undetermined. CDR1 and CDR2 from the germline V gene are LNHDA and SQIVND (reference sequence). This CDR3 has 12 amino acids. Trimming shortened V by 2 bases and J by 3 bases, and 4 bases separated the two germline ends. CDR3 sequence reads: CASSIPYTEAFF. CDR3 sequence (DNA): TGTGCCAGTAGTATACCATACACTGAAGCTTTCTTT.

The count of this clonotype is one. CDR3 residues: CASSSGQGARETQYF. CDR3 sequence (DNA): TGCGCCAGCAGCTCCGGACAGGGGGCGAGGGAGACCCAGTACTTC. The rearrangement uses TRBV5-1 and TRBJ2-5, with TRBD1 matching over 11 bases. Germline V CDR1 and CDR2: SGHRS, YFSETQ. The CDR3 consists of 15 residues. V dropped 3 bases and J dropped 5; count of bases not matched to a gene: 6.

The V gene is TRBV6-6, the J gene TRBJ2-7; TRBD1 matches at 8 bases. The CDR3 sequence is 15 residues long. Trimming took 2 bases from V and 2 from J; bases not matched to a gene: 5. Germline V gives CDR1 MNHNY, CDR2 SVGAGI (reference sequence). The CDR3 nucleotides are TGTGCCAGCAGTTACCCAGGGGGCTTCACCTACGAGCAGTACTTC. Its protein product is CASSYPGGFTYEQYF.

The CDR3: CASSLWGGSDTGELFF. The DNA for the CDR3 is TGTGCCAGCAGTTTATGGGGGGGATCGGACACCGGGGAGCTGTTTTTT. The chain couples TRBV28 to TRBJ2-2; D might be TRBD2 (6 bases). The V end was cut by 0 bases, the J end by 3 bases, with 11 bases between. Germline CDR1 MDHEN, CDR2 SYDVKM. The CDR3 spans 16 residues.

The rearrangement uses TRBV7-6 and TRBJ2-7, with 7 bases identical to TRBD1. This CDR3 spans 14 amino acids. Germline V CDR1 and CDR2: SGHVS, FNYEAQ. After removal of 3 bases from V and 2 bases from J, the junction contained 4 bases not matched to a gene. The DNA of the CDR3 is TGTGCCAGCAGCTTTGACAGGGCACCCTACGAGCAGTACTTC. This translates into CASSFDRAPYEQYF. Full variable domain (outside the CDR3, taken from reference TRBV7-6 and TRBJ2-7): GAGVSQSPRYKVTKRGQDVALRCDPISGHVSLYWYRQALGQGPEFLTYFNYEAQQDKSGLPNDRFSAERPEGSISTLTIQRTEQRDSAMYRCASSFDRAPYEQYFGPGTRLTVT.

The genes are TRBV27 and TRBJ1-1; perhaps TRBD1 as D (6 bases). The CDR3 is made up of 12 amino acids. CDR1 is MNHEY, CDR2 SMNVEV, per germline (reference sequence). V lost 8 bases, J lost 3 bases, and 10 bases lay in between. The DNA of the CDR3 is TGTGCCAGCTACAGGGATTACACTGAAGCTTTCTTT. Its translation is CASYRDYTEAFF.

The chain links TRBV20-1 to TRBJ2-7; D gene ambiguous. The CDR3 extends over 11 amino acids. With 0 bases removed from V and 1 base from J, the gap between germline ends came to 1 base. Germline CDR1 DFQATT, CDR2 SNEGSKA (reference sequence). CDR3 coding DNA: TGCAGTGCTAGAGAGTCCTACGAGCAGTACTTC. Protein product: CSARESYEQYF.

A few counts support this clonotype. The CDR3 bases are TGTGCCAGCAGCTTATTCCCCCCCCAAAGGGGGGAATATGGCTACACCTTC. This gives the protein CASSLFPPQRGEYGYTF. The rearrangement uses TRBV7-2 and TRBJ1-2; D possibly corresponds to TRBD1 (6 bases). The CDR3 sequence is 17 residues long. V dropped 2 bases and J dropped 5 bases, with 21 bases sitting between them. Germline CDR1 SGHTA, CDR2 FQGNSA.

V usage is TRBV5-1 and J usage is TRBJ1-2, with 9 bases aligning to TRBD1. CDR1 is SGHRS and CDR2 is YFSETQ in the germline V gene. The CDR3 covers 15 residues. The V and J ends lost 4 bases and 3 bases, in that order; junction bases with no gene match: 7. CDR3 DNA: TGCGCCAGCAGCCCCGGACAGGGGATGGACTATGGCTACACCTTC. This encodes CASSPGQGMDYGYTF.

This clonotype was seen a single time. V gene TRBV28 combines with J gene TRBJ2-7; 10 bases match TRBD1. CDR3 length equals 16 residues. Germline CDR1 reads MDHEN; CDR2 reads SYDVKM. J lost 0 bases, V lost 6 bases, and 8 bases had no gene match. The CDR3 here is CASRPGQGTLSYEQYF. DNA for the CDR3: TGTGCCAGCAGACCGGGACAGGGGACCCTCTCCTACGAGCAGTACTTC.

Ten or more counts support this clonotype. The genes are TRBV7-2 and TRBJ1-3; D possibly corresponds to TRBD1 (6 bases). CDR3 length equals 15 residues. V was clipped by 5 bases and J by 0 bases, with 11 bases between them. Per the germline V gene, CDR1 is SGHTA and CDR2 is FQGNSA. The DNA for the CDR3 is TGTGCCAGCAGCCCACAGGGCCCCTCTGGAAACACCATATATTTT. Translated, it gives CASSPQGPSGNTIYF.

This chain joins TRBV4-1 and TRBJ1-2; possibly TRBD1 for D (5 bases). This CDR3 contains 17 residues. The germline V and J ends were trimmed by 1 base and 3 bases, with 18 bases remaining between them. Germline CDR1 MGHRA, CDR2 YSYEKL. The CDR3 reads CASSQGKGTRRDYGYTF. CDR3 DNA: TGCGCCAGCAGCCAAGGCAAAGGGACCCGGAGGGACTATGGCTACACCTTC.

J is TRBJ2-2 and V is TRBV19, with D possibly being TRBD2 (6 bases). CDR1 and CDR2 (germline): LNHDA, SQIVND (reference sequence). The V gene lost 7 bases and the J gene lost 1 base, with 10 bases spanning the gap. The CDR3 is 14 amino acids. CDR3 in DNA: TGTGCCAGTACTGGTAGCGGGAACACCGGGGAGCTGTTTTTT. Amino acid sequence: CASTGSGNTGELFF. The whole variable domain, remainder taken from reference TRBV19 and TRBJ2-2, is DGGITQSPKYLFRKEGQNVTLSCEQNLNHDAMYWYRQDPGQGLRLIYYSQIVNDFQKGDIAEGYSVSREKKESFPLTVTSAQKNPTAFYLCASTGSGNTGELFFGEGSRLTVL.

The chain uses TRBV20-1 and TRBJ1-1; unclear D gene. This CDR3 is 12 amino acids long. Germline V lookup: CDR1 DFQATT, CDR2 SNEGSKA (reference sequence). The ends were cut back, 0 bases at V and 10 bases at J, with 12 bases in the middle. The CDR3 region is CSARDGPSGAFF. CDR3 in DNA: TGCAGTGCTAGAGATGGCCCTTCGGGAGCTTTCTTT.

The chain uses TRBV2 and TRBJ2-3, with D perhaps being TRBD1 or TRBD2 (5 bases each). The length of the CDR3 is 15 residues. Trimming stripped 5 bases from V and 2 bases from J, with 14 bases between. Germline V CDR1 and CDR2: SNHLY, FYNNEI. The CDR3 DNA follows: TGTGCCAGCAGTCGGGACCTCCAATACACAGATACGCAGTATTTT. Its protein is CASSRDLQYTDTQYF. Together with reference TRBV2 and TRBJ2-3, the CDR3 gives the full variable domain: EPEVTQTPSHQVTQMGQEVILRCVPISNHLYFYWYRQILGQKVEFLVSFYNNEISEKSEIFDDQFSVERPDGSNFTLKIRSTKLEDSAMYFCASSRDLQYTDTQYFGPGTRLTVL.

A note on this clonotype: A much larger clone lies one base from this, so it may be a read error. CDR3 in DNA: TGTGCCGGCAGCTTCGACGTCGGGACCTACGAGCAGTACTTC. Amino acids: CAGSFDVGTYEQYF. This sequence joins TRBV7-2 and TRBJ2-7, with a tentative D call TRBD2 (5 bases). The CDR3 sequence is 14 residues long. Germline CDR1 is SGHTA and CDR2 is FQGNSA.

The gene calls are TRBV5-1 and TRBJ1-6; 7 positions agree with TRBD1. Germline CDR1 is SGHRS and CDR2 is YFSETQ. The CDR3 covers 17 residues. The V segment lost 3 bases and the J segment 0 bases; nucleotides outside the gene matches: 6. The CDR3 reads CASSSGTVSSYNSPLHF. DNA for the CDR3: TGCGCCAGCAGCTCCGGGACAGTGAGCTCCTATAATTCACCCCTCCACTTT.

This chain uses TRBV19 with TRBJ1-4; D perhaps matches TRBD1 (6 bases). The germline CDR1 and CDR2 sequences are LNHDA and SQIVND (reference sequence). Trimming removed 3 bases from V and 5 bases from J, with 19 bases in between. The CDR3 consists of 17 residues. CDR3 coding DNA: TGTGCCAGTAGTATTCCCCTCAGACAGGTTACCAATGAAAAACTGTTTTTT. Translation gives CASSIPLRQVTNEKLFF.

This clonotype was seen a handful of times. The genes are TRBV12-3 or TRBV12-4 and TRBJ2-3; 11 bases match TRBD2. This CDR3 contains 15 residues. Trimming cost V 2 bases and J 4 bases; bases outside gene matches: 2. The CDR3 here is CASSLPSGRPDTQYF. The CDR3 coding sequence is TGTGCCAGCAGTTTACCTAGCGGGAGGCCAGATACGCAGTATTTT.

The chain uses TRBV12-3 or TRBV12-4 and TRBJ1-4; D is uncertain. This CDR3 contains 11 residues. Trimming took 3 bases from V and 13 from J, leaving 9 bases between them. The CDR3 is CASSFGPGLFF. Written as DNA, the CDR3 is TGTGCCAGCAGTTTTGGACCAGGACTGTTTTTT.

V and J are TRBV7-6 and TRBJ2-7; D is uncertain. The CDR3 consists of 11 residues. V was clipped by 4 bases and J by 6 bases, with 7 bases between them. Germline V gene data show CDR1 as SGHVS and CDR2 as FNYEAQ. CDR3 in DNA: TGTGCCAGCAGCTCCCGGGCCGAGCAGTACTTC. Encoded protein: CASSSRAEQYF. Full variable domain (rest looked up from reference TRBV7-6 and TRBJ2-7): GAGVSQSPRYKVTKRGQDVALRCDPISGHVSLYWYRQALGQGPEFLTYFNYEAQQDKSGLPNDRFSAERPEGSISTLTIQRTEQRDSAMYRCASSSRAEQYFGPGTRLTVT.

The J gene is TRBJ1-2, the V gene TRBV19; a weak D match, TRBD1 (5 bases). Germline values: CDR1 LNHDA, CDR2 SQIVND (reference sequence). The CDR3 contains 15 residues. V was trimmed by 6 bases and J by 2 bases, leaving 16 bases between them. CDR3 in DNA: TGTGCCAGTAGAACTCGTGGGGCAATGAACTATGGCTACACCTTC. Amino acids: CASRTRGAMNYGYTF.

This clonotype turned up a few times. The chain employs TRBV10-2 and TRBJ2-3, with D unresolved. Trimming took off 6 bases at V and 0 bases at J, with 10 bases between the two ends. Per the germline V gene, CDR1 is WSHSY and CDR2 is SAAADI. The CDR3 covers 14 residues. The CDR3 sequence: CASRKGSSTDTQYF. In DNA, the CDR3 is TGCGCCAGCAGGAAGGGATCTAGCACAGATACGCAGTATTTT.

The CDR3 spells CASSSDRPSYNEQFF. CDR3 bases: TGTGCCAGCAGTTCGGACCGACCCTCCTACAATGAGCAGTTCTTC. V gene TRBV27 combines with J gene TRBJ2-1; no definite D call. Trimming stripped 4 bases from V and 0 bases from J, with 10 bases between. This CDR3 is built from 15 residues. Germline-derived CDR1 and CDR2 are MNHEY and SMNVEV (reference sequence).

This chain connects TRBV7-2 to TRBJ2-1, with TRBD1 matching 9 bases. Germline V gene sequence: CDR1 SGHTA, CDR2 FQGNSA. CDR3 length equals 14 residues. J was trimmed by 6 bases and V by 4 bases; bases with no gene match: 4. The CDR3 loop reads CASSSQGAGNEQFF. For the CDR3, the DNA is TGTGCCAGCAGCTCACAGGGGGCAGGCAATGAGCAGTTCTTC. Full variable domain (rest looked up from reference TRBV7-2 and TRBJ2-1): GAGVSQSPSNKVTEKGKDVELRCDPISGHTALYWYRQSLGQGLEFLIYFQGNSAPDKSGLPSDRFSAERTGGSVSTLTIQRTQQEDSAVYLCASSSQGAGNEQFFGPGTRLTVL.

The chain recombines TRBV7-8 with TRBJ2-5; D call uncertain. Germline values: CDR1 SGHVS, CDR2 FQNEAQ. This CDR3 has 12 amino acids. With 3 bases removed from V and 4 bases from J, the gap between germline ends came to 6 bases. CDR3 region: CASSLTRETQYF. As DNA, the CDR3 is TGTGCCAGCAGCTTGACCAGAGAGACCCAGTACTTC.

The V gene is TRBV29-1, the J gene TRBJ1-1; the D gene is possibly TRBD1 (6 bases). CDR1 and CDR2 (germline): SQVTM, ANQGSEA. V shed 6 bases and J shed 10 bases, with 9 bases lying between them. The CDR3 is made up of 9 amino acids. As DNA, the CDR3 is TGCAGCGTCACAGGGCGAGCTTTCTTT. It specifies CSVTGRAFF.

The chain carries TRBV12-3 or TRBV12-4 and TRBJ2-7; 7 bases fit TRBD1. This CDR3 has 14 amino acids. J was trimmed by 3 bases and V by 6 bases; bases with no gene match: 8. The CDR3 reads CASSLSTGFYEQYF. In DNA, the CDR3 is TGTGCCAGCAGCCTCTCGACAGGGTTCTACGAGCAGTACTTC.

This CDR3 is CASRIRTDTQYF. The CDR3 DNA reads TGTGCCAGCAGAATTCGCACAGATACGCAGTATTTT. The rearrangement uses TRBV7-2 and TRBJ2-3; D is ambiguous. Trimming removed 6 bases at V and 1 base at J, with 5 bases between. Germline V gene lookup returns CDR1 SGHTA and CDR2 FQGNSA. The CDR3 loop spans 12 amino acids.

V gene TRBV11-2 combines with J gene TRBJ1-2; no clear D. This CDR3 spans 12 amino acids. The ends were cut back, 5 bases at V and 5 bases at J, with 9 bases in the middle. Germline CDR1 is SGHAT and CDR2 is FQNNGV. DNA of the CDR3: TGTGCCAGCAGCCCGGATACTTATGGCTACACCTTC. Translated, it gives CASSPDTYGYTF.